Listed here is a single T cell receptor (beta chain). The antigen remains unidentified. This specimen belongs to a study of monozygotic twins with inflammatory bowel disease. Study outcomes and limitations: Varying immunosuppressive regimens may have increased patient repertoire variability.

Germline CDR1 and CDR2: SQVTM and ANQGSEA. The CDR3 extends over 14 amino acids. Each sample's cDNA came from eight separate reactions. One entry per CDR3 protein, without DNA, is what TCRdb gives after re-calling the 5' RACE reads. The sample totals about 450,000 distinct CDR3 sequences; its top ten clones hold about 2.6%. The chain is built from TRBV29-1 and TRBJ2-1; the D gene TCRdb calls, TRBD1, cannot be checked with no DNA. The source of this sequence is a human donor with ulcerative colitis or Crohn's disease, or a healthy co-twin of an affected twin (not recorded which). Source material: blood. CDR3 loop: CSHERTGSYNEQFF.